This entry lists 30 T cell receptor beta chains sequenced from one sample in a study of blood T cell repertoires in COVID-19. Data came from immunoSEQ multiplex PCR; TCRdb stores just in-frame clones and leaves some out. The table has a few hundred thousand clones, around nine tenths seen once; the top ten hold about 10%. The sample taken for sequencing was PBMCs or T cells enriched from blood (not recorded which). The receptors originated from a woman in her 50s who had recovered from COVID-19.

The V gene is TRBV6-6, the J gene TRBJ1-2; TRBD1 agrees at 8 bases. Germline V CDR1 and CDR2: MNHNY, SVGAGI (reference sequence). The CDR3 covers 14 residues. The V segment lost 2 bases and the J segment 8 bases; nucleotides outside the gene matches: 7. The DNA of the CDR3 is TGTGCCAGCAGTTACGCGGACAGGGAGGGCGGCTACACCTTC. Encoded protein: CASSYADREGGYTF.

The chain recombines TRBV5-1 with TRBJ2-3, with D unclear. V gave up 5 bases and J gave up 2 bases, with 15 bases separating them. Germline V gene data show CDR1 as SGHRS and CDR2 as YFSETQ. This CDR3 comprises 15 residues. This chain's CDR3 is CASRVRWALTDTQYF. CDR3 sequence (DNA): TGCGCCAGCAGGGTGCGCTGGGCCCTCACAGATACGCAGTATTTT.

This clone was observed many times. V gene TRBV12-3 or TRBV12-4 combines with J gene TRBJ1-2; D remains ambiguous. This CDR3 has 13 amino acids. Trimming stripped 3 bases from V and 2 bases from J, with 7 bases between. The CDR3 protein is CASSFGSNYGYTF. The CDR3 nucleotides are TGTGCCAGCAGTTTTGGCTCGAACTATGGCTACACCTTC.

J is TRBJ2-7 and V is TRBV6-5; 9 bases agree with TRBD2. CDR1 is MNHEY, CDR2 SVGAGI, per germline. The CDR3 runs to 15 residues. The trim removed 2 bases at V and 3 bases at J, leaving 5 bases unmatched. CDR3 protein: CASSYRPSGDYEQYF. DNA for the CDR3: TGTGCCAGCAGTTACCGCCCTAGCGGGGACTACGAGCAGTACTTC.

The chain uses TRBV5-4 and TRBJ1-2; the match to TRBD1 covers 8 bases. The V gene's germline CDR1 is SGHNT and CDR2 YYREEE (reference sequence). This CDR3 is built from 14 residues. The V segment lost 2 bases and the J segment 4 bases; nucleotides outside the gene matches: 4. The CDR3 protein is CASSFQGAGYGYTF. CDR3 nucleotides: TGTGCCAGCAGCTTTCAGGGGGCAGGCTATGGCTACACCTTC.

V and J are TRBV18 and TRBJ1-2; D call uncertain. V shed 2 bases and J shed 8 bases, with 12 bases lying between them. Germline assignment: CDR1 KGHSH and CDR2 LQKENI. CDR3 size: 13 residues. CDR3 sequence: CASSPVEGPGYTF. The CDR3 DNA follows: TGTGCCAGCTCACCAGTAGAGGGTCCGGGCTACACCTTC.

The rearrangement links TRBV5-1 to TRBJ2-3; 7 nucleotides align to TRBD2. CDR3 length: 18 amino acids. Germline CDR1 reads SGHRS; CDR2 reads YFSETQ. Unmatched junction bases numbered 19, after V lost 6 bases and J lost 3 bases. The CDR3 reads CASKPGPDVVLATDTQYF. The CDR3 DNA follows: TGCGCCAGCAAACCTGGACCGGACGTTGTACTAGCGACAGATACGCAGTATTTT. Full variable domain (rest looked up from reference TRBV5-1 and TRBJ2-3): KAGVTQTPRYLIKTRGQQVTLSCSPISGHRSVSWYQQTPGQGLQFLFEYFSETQRNKGNFPGRFSGRQFSNSRSEMNVSTLELGDSALYLCASKPGPDVVLATDTQYFGPGTRLTVL.

The chain is built from TRBV24-1 and TRBJ2-3; D is undetermined. CDR1 KGHDR and CDR2 SFDVKD come from the germline V gene. The V end lost 4 bases, the J end lost 3 bases, and 22 bases lay between the germline ends. This CDR3 comprises 18 residues. Here the CDR3 reads CATSENSPMILHTDTQYF. CDR3 in DNA: TGTGCCACCAGTGAAAACAGCCCTATGATTCTTCATACAGATACGCAGTATTTT.

This chain connects TRBV2 to TRBJ1-1, with 7 nucleotides matching TRBD1. This CDR3 is built from 12 residues. Germline CDR1 is SNHLY and CDR2 is FYNNEI. V lost 8 bases to trimming and J lost 5 bases; unmatched junction nucleotides: 5. The DNA for the CDR3 is TGTGCCAGCGGTCGGGACAGTACTGAAGCTTTCTTT. It yields the protein CASGRDSTEAFF.

The CDR3 reads CASSLVLAGLSTDTQYF. In DNA, the CDR3 is TGTGCCAGCAGCTTGGTACTTGCGGGACTCAGCACAGATACGCAGTATTTT. The V and J genes are TRBV5-6 and TRBJ2-3, with D maybe TRBD2 (6 bases). CDR1 is SGHDT, CDR2 YYEEEE, per germline. The CDR3 has 17 residues. Trimming pared 0 bases from V and 0 bases from J, leaving 14 bases between.

The chain joins TRBV11-2 to TRBJ1-6; D may be TRBD1 (6 bases). Trimming shortened V by 3 bases and J by 11 bases, and 11 bases separated the two germline ends. The length of the CDR3 is 13 residues. From germline, CDR1 is SGHAT and CDR2 FQNNGV. CDR3 residues: CASSLTGKAPLHF. The CDR3 nucleotides read TGTGCCAGCAGCTTGACAGGCAAAGCACCCCTCCACTTT.

V usage is TRBV14 and J usage is TRBJ1-6; D uncertain. This CDR3 comprises 14 residues. V was cut by 0 bases and J by 14 bases, with 14 bases left in between. Germline V gene data show CDR1 as SGHDN and CDR2 as FVKESK. Written as DNA, the CDR3 is TGTGCCAGCAGCCAAGATCCGGGAGCCGGCACCCTCCACTTT. Protein product: CASSQDPGAGTLHF.

The chain joins TRBV7-9 to TRBJ1-1; possible D gene TRBD1, 6 bases. V dropped 5 bases and J dropped 8 bases, with 18 bases sitting between them. CDR3 length: 14 amino acids. From germline, CDR1 is SEHNR and CDR2 FQNEAQ (reference sequence). The DNA of the CDR3 is TGTGCCAGCAGCCGGACAGACCGGGGCTGGGAAGCTTTCTTT. Amino acids: CASSRTDRGWEAFF. The variable domain in full, completed from reference TRBV7-9 and TRBJ1-1, reads DTGVSQNPRHKITKRGQNVTFRCDPISEHNRLYWYRQTLGQGPEFLTYFQNEAQLEKSRLLSDRFSAERPKGSFSTLEIQRTEQGDSAMYLCASSRTDRGWEAFFGQGTRLTVV.

This clone has only one observation. The chain carries TRBV3-1 (or the pseudogene TRBV3-2) and TRBJ1-5, with 8 bases identical to TRBD1. The CDR3 spans 14 residues. V shed 5 bases and J 5 bases; nucleotides not matched to a gene: 5. The germline gives CDR1 LGHDT, CDR2 YNNKEL (reference sequence). The CDR3 protein is CASSEDRDDQPQHF. The DNA for the CDR3 is TGTGCCAGCAGCGAGGACAGGGACGATCAGCCCCAGCATTTT.

The V gene is TRBV4-1, the J gene TRBJ2-7; TRBD1 might be the D (6 bases). V lost 2 bases to trimming and J lost 4 bases, with 15 bases between them. Germline loops: CDR1 MGHRA, CDR2 YSYEKL. There are 15 residues in the CDR3. CDR3 sequence reads: CASSQITGPRYEQYF. In DNA form, the CDR3 reads TGCGCCAGCAGCCAAATTACAGGGCCTAGGTACGAGCAGTACTTC.

J is TRBJ2-7 and V is TRBV18; TRBD2 agrees at 8 bases. The J segment lost 5 bases and the V segment lost 4 bases, leaving 4 bases of the junction unmatched. There are 13 residues in the CDR3. Germline CDR1 and CDR2: KGHSH and LQKENI. CDR3 residues: CASSLGTSNEQYF. As DNA, the CDR3 is TGTGCCAGCTCACTCGGGACTAGTAACGAGCAGTACTTC.

The gene calls are TRBV10-3 and TRBJ1-3; 8 bases line up with TRBD1. The CDR3 spans 13 residues. Germline V gene data show CDR1 as ENHRY and CDR2 as SYGVKD. The J segment lost 3 bases and the V segment lost 11 bases, leaving 6 bases of the junction unmatched. CDR3 bases: TGTGCCGTCCAGGGGGCTTTTGGAAACACCATATATTTT. Protein: CAVQGAFGNTIYF.

The V and J genes are TRBV9 and TRBJ1-1; no clear D. The V gene's germline CDR1 is SGDLS and CDR2 YYNGEE. CDR3 length: 13 residues. V was pared by 0 bases and J by 11 bases, with 14 bases between. The CDR3: CASSVATLKPAFF. Written as DNA, the CDR3 is TGTGCCAGCAGCGTAGCGACTCTCAAGCCGGCTTTCTTT.

This clone showed up just a few times. The rearrangement uses TRBV12-3 or TRBV12-4 and TRBJ2-7; the D is unclear. V lost 5 bases to trimming and J lost 2 bases, with 10 bases between them. The CDR3 length is 13 residues. The CDR3 is CASSPTETYEQYF. CDR3 coding DNA: TGTGCCAGCAGTCCCACAGAAACCTACGAGCAGTACTTC.

The J gene is TRBJ1-2, the V gene TRBV3-1 (or the pseudogene TRBV3-2); no clear D gene. This CDR3 has 15 amino acids. With 4 bases removed from V and 0 bases from J, the gap between germline ends came to 12 bases. Germline-derived CDR1 and CDR2 are LGHDT and YNNKEL (reference sequence). DNA for the CDR3: TGTGCCAGCAGCCCAAGCGTAGCAGCTAACTATGGCTACACCTTC. Translation: CASSPSVAANYGYTF.

V gene TRBV11-2 combines with J gene TRBJ2-7; D not resolved. The germline gives CDR1 SGHAT, CDR2 FQNNGV. The CDR3 consists of 13 residues. V shed 4 bases and J shed 4 bases, with 11 bases lying between them. This chain's CDR3 is CASSYGASYEQYF. CDR3 nucleotides: TGTGCCAGCAGCTACGGTGCGAGTTACGAGCAGTACTTC.

The CDR3 here is CASSLVGSGTQYF. In DNA form, the CDR3 reads TGTGCCAGCAGCTTAGTCGGTAGTGGGACCCAGTACTTC. The chain has TRBV7-2 and TRBJ2-5; no firm D call. Trimming left V 1 base short and J 7 bases short, with 10 bases between. The CDR3 length is 13 residues. Germline-derived CDR1 and CDR2 are SGHTA and FQGNSA. The complete variable domain, with remaining parts taken from reference TRBV7-2 and TRBJ2-5, reads GAGVSQSPSNKVTEKGKDVELRCDPISGHTALYWYRQSLGQGLEFLIYFQGNSAPDKSGLPSDRFSAERTGGSVSTLTIQRTQQEDSAVYLCASSLVGSGTQYFGPGTRLLVL.

A remark on this clone: Other DNA sequences from this sample encode an identical CDR3 as well. The gene calls are TRBV15 and TRBJ1-1; maybe TRBD1 (5 bases). In germline, CDR1 is LNHNV, CDR2 YYDKDF (reference sequence). The CDR3 loop spans 14 amino acids. V lost 0 bases and J lost 5, with 10 bases in between. CDR3 in DNA: TGTGCCACCAGCAGAGATGGTGGGGGGACTGAAGCTTTCTTT. Translating it yields CATSRDGGGTEAFF.

J is TRBJ2-7 and V is TRBV7-6; D unresolved. CDR3 length: 13 amino acids. V lost 0 bases and J lost 0, with 3 bases in between. The germline gives CDR1 SGHVS, CDR2 FNYEAQ. In DNA form, the CDR3 reads TGTGCCAGCAGCTTAGCCAGCTCCTACGAGCAGTACTTC. It specifies CASSLASSYEQYF.

This rearrangement joins TRBV10-3 to TRBJ1-1, with TRBD1 identical over 8 bases. The germline V gene encodes CDR1 ENHRY and CDR2 SYGVKD. This CDR3 has 14 amino acids. The V gene end was trimmed by 5 bases and the J gene end by 7 bases; junction bases not matched to a gene: 9. Here the CDR3 reads CAISLQGEVGEAFF. The CDR3 coding sequence is TGTGCCATCAGTTTACAGGGGGAGGTGGGTGAAGCTTTCTTT.

The DNA for the CDR3 is TGTGCCAGCAGCTTTTTGGAGGACGAGCAGTACTTC. It is translated as CASSFLEDEQYF. The chain recombines TRBV7-9 with TRBJ2-7; perhaps TRBD2 as D (5 bases). Germline CDR1 SEHNR, CDR2 FQNEAQ (reference sequence). The CDR3 is made up of 12 amino acids. Trimming stripped 3 bases from V and 5 bases from J, with 8 bases between.

This CDR3 reads CACTETGTPPLHF. The CDR3 nucleotides read TGTGCCTGTACAGAGACAGGGACCCCCCCCCTCCACTTT. The chain uses TRBV30 and TRBJ1-6; 7 bases agree with TRBD1. Germline lookup yields CDR1 GTSNPN and CDR2 SVGIG (reference sequence). The CDR3 extends over 13 amino acids. With 6 bases clipped from V and 13 bases from J, the junction kept 12 bases outside the gene matches.

This chain connects TRBV6-1 to TRBJ1-2; 9 bases line up with TRBD1. V lost 2 bases to trimming and J lost 4 bases; unmatched junction nucleotides: 8. Germline CDR1 is MNHNS and CDR2 is SASEGT. The CDR3 is 16 residues long. CDR3 region: CASSELGQGTGYGYTF. In DNA, the CDR3 is TGTGCCAGCAGTGAACTGGGACAGGGAACGGGCTATGGCTACACCTTC.

The V gene is TRBV5-5, the J gene TRBJ1-1; D is undetermined. Germline V CDR1 and CDR2: SGHKS, YYEKEE (reference sequence). The V end lost 1 base, the J end lost 0 bases, and 19 bases lay between the germline ends. This CDR3 has 18 residues. CDR3 loop: CASSLFSSTRNMNTEAFF. CDR3 nucleotides: TGTGCCAGCAGCTTGTTTTCCTCCACCAGGAACATGAACACTGAAGCTTTCTTT.

The table lists this clone with many counts. CDR3 in amino acids: CASRYQGAIDEQYF. In DNA, the CDR3 is TGTGCCAGCAGGTACCAGGGGGCGATCGACGAGCAGTACTTC. V usage is TRBV2 and J usage is TRBJ2-7; 8 bases are shared with TRBD1. J lost 5 bases, V lost 6 bases, and 9 bases had no gene match. Germline-derived CDR1 and CDR2 are SNHLY and FYNNEI. The CDR3 spans 14 residues.